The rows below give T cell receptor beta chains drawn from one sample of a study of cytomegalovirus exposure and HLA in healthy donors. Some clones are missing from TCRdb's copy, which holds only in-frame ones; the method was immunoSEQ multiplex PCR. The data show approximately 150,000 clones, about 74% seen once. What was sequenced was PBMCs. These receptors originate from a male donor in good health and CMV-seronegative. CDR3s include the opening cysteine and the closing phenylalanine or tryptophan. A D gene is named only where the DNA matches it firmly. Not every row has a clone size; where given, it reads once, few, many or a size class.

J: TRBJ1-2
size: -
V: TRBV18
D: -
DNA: TGTGCCAGCTCAGGGCAAGGCGGGACGAAAGGCTATGGCTACACCTTC
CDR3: CASSGQGGTKGYGYTF

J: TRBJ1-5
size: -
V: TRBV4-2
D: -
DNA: TGTGCCAGCAGCCAGAGACAGTCTGATCAGCCCCAGCATTTT
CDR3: CASSQRQSDQPQHF

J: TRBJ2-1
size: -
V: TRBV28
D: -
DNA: TGTGCCAGCAGTTTGGGTGGGGCTAGTCCCTACAATGAGCAGTTCTTC
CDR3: CASSLGGASPYNEQFF

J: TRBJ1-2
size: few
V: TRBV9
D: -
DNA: TGTGCCAGCAGCCCAACGGGGATTGCCAGTGGCTACACCTTC
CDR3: CASSPTGIASGYTF

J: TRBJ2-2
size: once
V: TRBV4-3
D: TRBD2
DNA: TGCGCCAGCAGCCCCCGGCGGGGGTCGGGCCCCGGGGAGCTGTTTTTT
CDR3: CASSPRRGSGPGELFF

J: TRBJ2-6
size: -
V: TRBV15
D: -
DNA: TGTGCCACCAGCAGAGCCGGAGCTGGGGCCAACGTCCTGACTTTC
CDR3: CATSRAGAGANVLTF

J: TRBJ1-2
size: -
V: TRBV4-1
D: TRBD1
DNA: TGCGCCAGCAGCCAAGGGACAGGACAGAATAACTATGGCTACACCTTC
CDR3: CASSQGTGQNNYGYTF

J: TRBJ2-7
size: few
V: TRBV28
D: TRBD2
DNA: TGTGCCAGCTTCTCCTCCGGGACTAGCGTGCTTAGGTACTTC
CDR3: CASFSSGTSVLRYF

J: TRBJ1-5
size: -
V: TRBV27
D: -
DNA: TGTGCCAGCAGTTTAGGGGGGGAGGGGAATCAGCCCCAGCATTTT
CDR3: CASSLGGEGNQPQHF

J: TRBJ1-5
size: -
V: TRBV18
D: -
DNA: TGTGCCAGCTCACCACAGAGGCAGGGGATAAGTGGCAATCAGCCCCAGCATTTT
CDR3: CASSPQRQGISGNQPQHF

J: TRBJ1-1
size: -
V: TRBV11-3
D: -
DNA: TGTGCCAGCAGCTTACGGGGGGAAAACACTGAAGCTTTCTTT
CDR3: CASSLRGENTEAFF

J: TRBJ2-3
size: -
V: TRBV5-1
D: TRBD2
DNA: TGCGCCAGCAGCTTGGAGGCTAGCGGGACCACAGATACGCAGTATTTT
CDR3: CASSLEASGTTDTQYF

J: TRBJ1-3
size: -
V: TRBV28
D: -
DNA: TGTGCCAGCAGTTTACCTCGCGCCTCTGGAAACACCATATATTTT
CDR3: CASSLPRASGNTIYF

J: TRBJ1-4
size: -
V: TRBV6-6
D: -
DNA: TGTGCCAGCAGCCCTTCGAATGAAAAACTGTTTTTT
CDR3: CASSPSNEKLFF

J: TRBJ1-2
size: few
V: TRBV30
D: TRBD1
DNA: TGTGCCTGGGACAGGGGTACTAACTATGGCTACACCTTC
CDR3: CAWDRGTNYGYTF

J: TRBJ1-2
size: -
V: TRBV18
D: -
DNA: TGTGCCAGCTCACCAACAGGGAACTATGGCTACACCTTC
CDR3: CASSPTGNYGYTF

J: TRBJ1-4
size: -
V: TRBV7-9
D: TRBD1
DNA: TGTGCCAGCAGCCTGGTAGGGGGCTCGGAAAAACTGTTTTTT
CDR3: CASSLVGGSEKLFF

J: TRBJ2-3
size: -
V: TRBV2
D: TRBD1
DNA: TGTGCCAGCAGCCGGACAGGTATAGGAGATACGCAGTATTTT
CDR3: CASSRTGIGDTQYF

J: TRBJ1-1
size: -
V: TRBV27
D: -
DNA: TGTGCCAGCAGTGCAAGACAGTTCAGCAGTAACACTGAAGCTTTCTTT
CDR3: CASSARQFSSNTEAFF

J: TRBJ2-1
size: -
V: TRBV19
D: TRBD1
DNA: TGTGCCAGTAGACTCGACAGGGGCCACTCCTACAATGAGCAGTTCTTC
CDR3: CASRLDRGHSYNEQFF

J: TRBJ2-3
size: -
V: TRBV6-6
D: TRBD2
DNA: TGTGCCAGCAGTTACCGGGGTAGCGGGGGAACAGATACGCAGTATTTT
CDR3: CASSYRGSGGTDTQYF